This T cell receptor (beta chain) was obtained from a study of T cell repertoires in cytomegalovirus infection. For this clonotype: Its antigen is currently unknown.

V lost 4 bases, J lost 3 bases, and 12 bases lay in between. This CDR3 region has 15 residues. Looked up from germline, CDR1 is SGHVS and CDR2 is FQNEAQ. TCRdb used MiXCR to reprocess the reads, holding one entry per CDR3 protein. The data contain 300,000 to 400,000 distinct CDR3 sequences, roughly 28% of them singletons. This chain links TRBV7-8 with TRBJ1-4, with a weak D call TRBD1 (5 bases). Sample: cultured PBMCs, taken from culture after CMV antigen stimulation. This sequence was found in a human donor in good health (CMV status not recorded). Some clones in this sample may be carry-over from other donors' samples. In DNA form, the CDR3 reads TGTGCCAGCAGCTGGACAAGGGACCCTAATGAAAAACTGTTTTTT. Protein: CASSWTRDPNEKLFF.